The sequence of this T cell receptor beta chain was determined in a study of T cell responses to AZD1222 COVID-19 vaccine. Study results and limitations: An increase in Spike-specific TCR breadth and depth was observed after two AZD1222 doses. Repertoire collection took place solely once the T cell response had peaked.

Germline lookup yields CDR1 MNHNS and CDR2 SASEGT. The J segment lost 9 bases and the V segment lost 3 bases, leaving 4 bases of the junction unmatched. The CDR3 runs 13 residues. Concerning this clone: Its antigen is currently unknown.

Here immunoSEQ multiplex PCR was the method, and the copy in TCRdb shows in-frame clones only, minus some. The table lists roughly 150,000 clones, 90% to 95% of them singletons. This TCR was recovered from an adult in good health. The sample consisted of peripheral blood, taken on day 0 of AZD1222 vaccination. This chain uses TRBV6-1 with TRBJ1-3; TRBD1 aligns across 8 bases. The CDR3 protein is CASSEDREGTIYF. The CDR3 nucleotides are TGTGCCAGCAGTGAGGACAGGGAGGGCACCATATATTTT.